What follows are 19 T cell receptor beta chains derived from one specimen sequenced in a study of cytomegalovirus exposure and HLA in healthy donors. Assay: immunoSEQ multiplex PCR; the TCRdb copy retains only in-frame clones and omits some. The table lists around 52,000 clones, 80% to 90% of them singletons, with about 6.7% in the top ten. The sample comprised PBMCs. The receptors come from a young woman in good health and CMV-seronegative.

The chain is built from TRBV28 and TRBJ2-1; D might be TRBD1 (5 bases). This CDR3 is built from 14 residues. Germline V lookup: CDR1 MDHEN, CDR2 SYDVKM. With 8 bases removed from V and 0 bases from J, the gap between germline ends came to 11 bases. The CDR3, as DNA: TGTGCCAGCGATGGGCAGGGCTCCTACAATGAGCAGTTCTTC. Translated, it gives CASDGQGSYNEQFF.

The rearrangement links TRBV4-1 to TRBJ2-7, with D possibly TRBD2 on 6 matching bases. This CDR3 spans 14 amino acids. Trimming took 5 bases from V and 2 from J, leaving 13 bases between them. CDR1 is MGHRA, CDR2 YSYEKL, per germline. CDR3 DNA sequence: TGCGCCAGCAGCGCCCGGAGGGGACCCTACGAGCAGTACTTC. This sequence encodes CASSARRGPYEQYF.

J is TRBJ2-5 and V is TRBV5-3; 10 bases match TRBD2. TRBV5-3 carries the ORF label, with uncertain function. The CDR3 has 16 amino acids. J gave up 5 bases and V 2 bases, and 9 bases lay outside the gene matches. The CDR3 sequence: CARSFRAGGPVETQYF. The DNA of the CDR3 is TGTGCCAGAAGCTTTCGAGCGGGAGGGCCGGTGGAGACCCAGTACTTC.

This clone was found a few times. The J gene is TRBJ1-2, the V gene TRBV9, with unresolved D. With 4 bases removed from V and 5 bases from J, the gap between germline ends came to 18 bases. The germline V gene has CDR1 SGDLS and CDR2 YYNGEE. The CDR3 sequence is 15 residues long. The CDR3 DNA reads as TGTGCCAGCAGCCCAACCATAACCCCGGAGTATGGCTACACCTTC. Translating gives CASSPTITPEYGYTF.

V and J are TRBV11-2 and TRBJ1-2; 8 bases are a match to TRBD1. V shed 3 bases and J 6 bases; nucleotides not matched to a gene: 18. This CDR3 region has 18 residues. Per germline, CDR1 SGHAT and CDR2 FQNNGV. This CDR3 reads CASSLISGGAKNRDGYTF. For the CDR3, the DNA is TGTGCCAGCAGCTTGATCTCAGGGGGCGCGAAAAACCGAGATGGCTACACCTTC.

The CDR3 reads CASSVATSGTEQFF. The CDR3, as DNA: TGTGCCAGCAGCGTAGCCACTAGCGGGACAGAGCAGTTCTTC. This rearrangement joins TRBV9 to TRBJ2-1, with 10 bases identical to TRBD2. This CDR3 contains 14 residues. J lost 10 bases, V lost 0 bases, and 4 bases had no gene match. In germline, CDR1 is SGDLS, CDR2 YYNGEE.

The chain recombines TRBV29-1 with TRBJ2-7; possible D gene TRBD1, 5 bases. V dropped 4 bases and J dropped 0 bases, with 13 bases sitting between them. This CDR3 region has 14 residues. Germline-derived CDR1 and CDR2 are SQVTM and ANQGSEA. The CDR3 DNA follows: TGCAGCGTTGTCGGTGGGGCCCGCTCCTACGAGCAGTACTTC. It yields the protein CSVVGGARSYEQYF.

The chain employs TRBV25-1 and TRBJ2-3, with D hard to call. V lost 6 bases and J 5 bases, leaving 12 bases between the germline ends. The CDR3 runs to 13 residues. The V gene's germline CDR1 is MGHDK and CDR2 SYGVNS. The CDR3 DNA follows: TGTGCCAGCAGCCAAAGGTCAGGAGATACGCAGTATTTT. It yields the protein CASSQRSGDTQYF.

The V gene is TRBV19, the J gene TRBJ1-1, with unresolved D. V was clipped by 7 bases and J by 0 bases, with 9 bases between them. Germline CDR1 is LNHDA and CDR2 is SQIVND (reference sequence). This CDR3 has 13 amino acids. The CDR3 DNA is TGTGCCAGTAATGAGGGCTTGAACACTGAAGCTTTCTTT. It codes for CASNEGLNTEAFF.

The J gene is TRBJ2-1, the V gene TRBV28; the D gene is possibly TRBD2 (6 bases). The germline V and J ends were trimmed by 7 bases and 4 bases, with 17 bases remaining between them. Germline loops: CDR1 MDHEN, CDR2 SYDVKM. The CDR3 has 15 residues. The CDR3 spells CASNPLEGRYNEQFF. The CDR3 coding sequence is TGTGCCAGCAATCCCTTGGAGGGCCGGTACAATGAGCAGTTCTTC.

This clone has a handful of counts. The V gene is TRBV15, the J gene TRBJ1-5, with D unresolved. CDR1 is LNHNV and CDR2 is YYDKDF in the germline V gene (reference sequence). CDR3 length: 15 residues. V lost 1 base and J lost 0, with 7 bases in between. For the CDR3, the DNA is TGTGCCACCAGCAGAGTAGGAGGTAGCAATCAGCCCCAGCATTTT. This gives the protein CATSRVGGSNQPQHF.

J is TRBJ1-2 and V is TRBV18; TRBD1 agrees at 7 bases. Germline trimming cut 0 bases from V and 4 bases from J; bases unmatched to any gene: 2. Germline V gene data show CDR1 as KGHSH and CDR2 as LQKENI. The CDR3 is made up of 14 amino acids. The CDR3 nucleotides are TGTGCCAGCTCACCACCGGCAGGGGGCTATGGCTACACCTTC. It yields the protein CASSPPAGGYGYTF.

The V gene is TRBV29-1, the J gene TRBJ2-1, with D perhaps TRBD1 (6 bases). V lost 7 bases and J lost 5, with 15 bases in between. Germline loops: CDR1 SQVTM, CDR2 ANQGSEA. The CDR3 runs 13 residues. CDR3 amino acids: CSARRTVDNEQFF. CDR3 DNA: TGCAGCGCCCGCCGGACAGTTGACAATGAGCAGTTCTTC.

This clone was seen a single time. This chain links TRBV7-2 with TRBJ2-7, with a tentative D call TRBD2 (6 bases). Germline CDR1 SGHTA, CDR2 FQGNSA. V lost 6 bases and J lost 4, with 16 bases in between. CDR3 length: 14 residues. CDR3 bases: TGTGCCAGCAGTCCAATGGGCGGGGCATACGAGCAGTACTTC. It specifies CASSPMGGAYEQYF.

The genes are TRBV27 and TRBJ1-4; D gene unclear. Trimming pared 0 bases from V and 7 bases from J, leaving 12 bases between. The CDR3 has 15 amino acids. From germline, CDR1 is MNHEY and CDR2 SMNVEV (reference sequence). CDR3 in amino acids: CASSLSGPPGEKLFF. The DNA for the CDR3 is TGTGCCAGCAGTTTATCAGGCCCCCCGGGTGAAAAACTGTTTTTT.

The rearrangement joins TRBV11-2 to TRBJ2-3, with 8 bases identical to TRBD2. Unmatched junction bases numbered 5, after V lost 1 base and J lost 5 bases. CDR1 and CDR2 (germline): SGHAT, FQNNGV. This CDR3 has 15 amino acids. CDR3 sequence (DNA): TGTGCCAGCAGCTTAGTTAACCTAGCGGGAGATACGCAGTATTTT. It encodes CASSLVNLAGDTQYF. Variable domain in full (rest from reference TRBV11-2 and TRBJ2-3): EAGVAQSPRYKIIEKRQSVAFWCNPISGHATLYWYQQILGQGPKLLIQFQNNGVVDDSQLPKDRFSAERLKGVDSTLKIQPAKLEDSAVYLCASSLVNLAGDTQYFGPGTRLTVL.

This sequence joins TRBV10-2 and TRBJ2-1; 7 positions match TRBD2. With 5 bases clipped from V and 9 bases from J, the junction kept 4 bases outside the gene matches. The V gene's germline CDR1 is WSHSY and CDR2 SAAADI. The CDR3 loop spans 12 amino acids. The CDR3 region is CASSRWEGEQFF. CDR3 sequence (DNA): TGCGCCAGCAGTCGATGGGAGGGTGAGCAGTTCTTC.

V gene TRBV11-2 combines with J gene TRBJ2-3, with 10 bases that match TRBD2. J lost 7 bases, V lost 5 bases, and 9 bases had no gene match. Germline V gene data show CDR1 as SGHAT and CDR2 as FQNNGV. The CDR3 length is 15 residues. The CDR3 DNA sequence: TGTGCCAGCAGCCCTGGGCAGCGGGAGGGGTATACGCAGTATTTT. As protein: CASSPGQREGYTQYF. The full variable domain, in which reference TRBV11-2 and TRBJ2-3 provide the parts outside the CDR3, is EAGVAQSPRYKIIEKRQSVAFWCNPISGHATLYWYQQILGQGPKLLIQFQNNGVVDDSQLPKDRFSAERLKGVDSTLKIQPAKLEDSAVYLCASSPGQREGYTQYFGPGTRLTVL.

This rearrangement joins TRBV13 to TRBJ2-2; TRBD1 aligns across 10 bases. J was trimmed by 4 bases and V by 6 bases; bases with no gene match: 8. The germline V gene encodes CDR1 PRHDT and CDR2 FYEKMQ (reference sequence). This CDR3 spans 16 amino acids. The CDR3 loop reads CASSPRQGAGTGELFF. CDR3 coding DNA: TGTGCCAGCAGTCCCAGACAGGGGGCGGGCACCGGGGAGCTGTTTTTT.